The TCR beta chain under discussion was sequenced for a study of blood T cell repertoires in COVID-19. Repertoires were generated with immunoSEQ multiplex PCR, while TCRdb's copy carries only in-frame clones and drops some. The sample consists of some 270,000 clones, 90% of them appearing once. CDR1 and CDR2 (germline): SGHTA, FQGTGA. This CDR3 spans 17 amino acids. The V segment lost 4 bases and the J segment 3 bases; nucleotides outside the gene matches: 11. The sample was PBMCs or T cells enriched from blood (not recorded which). The receptor comes from a woman in her thirties with acute COVID-19. This sequence joins TRBV7-3 and TRBJ2-1; 8 bases align to TRBD2. The CDR3 bases are TGTGCCAGCAGCTCCGCTCAAGCGGGAGTAGACTACAATGAGCAGTTCTTC. Amino acids: CASSSAQAGVDYNEQFF.